This T cell receptor (beta chain) was profiled in a study of beta chain features in type 1 diabetes. Study-level information: Healthy donors resembled patients in age, gender and cell yields.

The germline V gene has CDR1 SGHRS and CDR2 YFSETQ. Trimming cost V 1 base and J 3 bases, with 14 bases left between them. The CDR3 covers 15 residues. Findings of the study overall: There were fewer insertions and more deletions at the VDJ junctions of type 1 diabetes patients. Shorter TCRB CDR3s, moderately but significantly so, were found in Type 1 diabetes patients in all four CD4+ subsets. A greater similarity of naive, central memory and Treg TCRB repertoires was seen among patients than among healthy donors.

On this clone: Its antigen remains unidentified.

Since all of the isolated RNA was reverse transcribed, expressed TCRB transcripts were what got sequenced. Clones were read by immunoSEQ multiplex PCR, and TCRdb kept only the in-frame ones, dropping some. The data show 150,000 to 180,000 clones, with around a tenth seen just once and around 0.48% held by the top ten. The genes are TRBV5-1 and TRBJ2-7; perhaps TRBD2 as D (5 bases). Sequencing used central memory CD4+ T cells from blood. This clonotype was obtained from a man aged 25 to 40 with type 1 diabetes. As DNA, the CDR3 is TGCGCCAGCAGCTTGCACGGGGAAGGATTCTACGAGCAGTACTTC. The encoded protein is CASSLHGEGFYEQYF. The complete variable domain, with remaining parts taken from reference TRBV5-1 and TRBJ2-7, reads KAGVTQTPRYLIKTRGQQVTLSCSPISGHRSVSWYQQTPGQGLQFLFEYFSETQRNKGNFPGRFSGRQFSNSRSEMNVSTLELGDSALYLCASSLHGEGFYEQYFGPGTRLTVT.